This TCR beta chain was obtained from a study of T cell responses to AZD1222 COVID-19 vaccine. Method: immunoSEQ multiplex PCR; TCRdb's copy keeps in-frame clones and lacks some. The table records roughly 110,000 clones, around 91% of them present only once. A remark on this clone: Its antigen is unknown.

Study-wide points: The study reported that nearly half of spike-specific TCRs target unmutated variant regions. The span of vaccine-associated CD4 TCRs extended across spike, with dominance at 160-218 and 743-854. Baseline seropositivity occurred in only a handful of AZD1222 recipients.

Germline V gene data show CDR1 as SGHDT and CDR2 as YYEEEE. The CDR3 consists of 16 residues. Trimming removed 0 bases at V and 7 bases at J, with 19 bases between. The clonotype comes from an adult in good health. The J gene is TRBJ2-5, the V gene TRBV5-6; D gene unclear. Sequences were derived from peripheral blood, sampled on day 0 of AZD1222 vaccination. CDR3 region: CASSLELATVGGTQYF. CDR3 bases: TGTGCCAGCAGCTTGGAATTGGCAACGGTGGGTGGGACCCAGTACTTC.